A selection of T cell receptor beta chains follows, all from one sample in a study of CD8+ T cells in alopecia areata. The method was immunoSEQ multiplex PCR; TCRdb's version includes in-frame clones alone and lacks a portion of them. The sample includes around 300,000 clones, 60% of them seen just once. The sample here was CD4+ T cells sorted from blood, taken around week 54, from a patient treated with tofacitinib. These receptors all come from a human donor with alopecia areata. Both conserved end residues are part of each CDR3. The D gene is left open where the match is weak. The size entry is marked missing in some rows and otherwise reads once, few, many or a size class.

J	size	D	V	DNA	CDR3
TRBJ1-2	NA	TRBD1	TRBV27	TGTGCCAGCAGAGACACCGGGACAGGGGATGGCTACACCTTC	CASRDTGTGDGYTF
TRBJ2-5	NA	NA	TRBV7-9	TGTGCCAGCAGACCGAGACGACCCCAAGGGGAGACCCAGTACTTC	CASRPRRPQGETQYF
TRBJ1-2	NA	NA	TRBV5-1	TGCGCCAGCAGCTTGATAGGGCCCGACTATGGCTACACCTTC	CASSLIGPDYGYTF
TRBJ1-1	NA	TRBD1	TRBV6-1	TGTGCCAGCATCCGTGCGAGACAGGGAAACACTGAAGCTTTCTTT	CASIRARQGNTEAFF
TRBJ1-2	NA	TRBD1	TRBV6-1	TGTGCCAGCCGTCAGGGGGATCGTGGCTACACCTTC	CASRQGDRGYTF
TRBJ2-7	NA	NA	TRBV30	TGTGCCTGGAGTGCAGGGGGGTCCTACGAGCAGTACTTC	CAWSAGGSYEQYF
TRBJ2-2	few	NA	TRBV30	TGTGCCTGGAGTGTTAGTTTCACCGGGGAGCTGTTTTTT	CAWSVSFTGELFF
TRBJ1-6	NA	NA	TRBV19	TGTGCCAGTAGTATGGGGGGGAATTCACCCCTCCACTTT	CASSMGGNSPLHF
TRBJ2-1	once	TRBD2	TRBV7-8	TGTGCCAGCAGCTCCATCCGCGGGGGATCCTACAATGAGCAGTTCTTC	CASSSIRGGSYNEQFF
TRBJ2-5	NA	TRBD1	TRBV7-2	TGTGCCAGCAGCTTAGGGGACAGGGGCGGAGAGACCCAGTACTTC	CASSLGDRGGETQYF
TRBJ2-3	NA	NA	TRBV10-3	TGTGCCGCCGGGACTCCGCAGTATTTT	CAAGTPQYF
TRBJ2-7	NA	NA	TRBV9	TGTGCCAGCAGCGTAGCGGAGAGAAGCTCCTACGAGCAGTACTTC	CASSVAERSSYEQYF
TRBJ1-3	few	NA	TRBV29-1	TGCAGCGTTACACAGAGCTCTGGAAACACCATATATTTT	CSVTQSSGNTIYF
TRBJ2-3	NA	NA	TRBV30	TGTGCCTTCTCTAGGGGGGCCCAGGGAGATACGCAGTATTTT	CAFSRGAQGDTQYF
TRBJ2-7	NA	TRBD1	TRBV4-3	TGCGCCAGCAGCCAAGAAGGTCAGGGGGCTTACGAGCAGTACTTC	CASSQEGQGAYEQYF
TRBJ2-6	NA	NA	TRBV28	TGTGCCAGCAGTTCCCACTTGAGCTCTGGGGCCAACGTCCTGACTTTC	CASSSHLSSGANVLTF
TRBJ1-1	NA	TRBD1	TRBV13	TGTGCCAGCAGCGTAAGGGGGCGCAGCACTGAAGCTTTCTTT	CASSVRGRSTEAFF
TRBJ2-3	NA	NA	TRBV7-9	TGTGCCAGCAGCTTAGGGACAGGCACAGATACGCAGTATTTT	CASSLGTGTDTQYF
TRBJ1-4	NA	NA	TRBV29-1	TGCAGCGTTGGACAGAGGAATGAAAAACTGTTTTTT	CSVGQRNEKLFF
TRBJ1-2	NA	TRBD1	TRBV29-1	TGCAGCGGCACGGACAGGGACAACTATGGCTACACCTTC	CSGTDRDNYGYTF
TRBJ2-7	NA	NA	TRBV29-1	TGCAGCGCCGTGGCTGTATCCTACGAGCAGTACTTC	CSAVAVSYEQYF
TRBJ2-2	NA	NA	TRBV9	TGTGCCAGCAGCGTAGACGCCACCGGGGAGCTGTTTTTT	CASSVDATGELFF
TRBJ2-1	NA	NA	TRBV29-1	TGCAGCGTCGCCGGGGGGCGGTCATACAATGAGCAGTTCTTC	CSVAGGRSYNEQFF
TRBJ2-4	few	NA	TRBV21-1	TGTGCCAGCAGCAAAGGGGAGGGTATTCAGTACTTC	CASSKGEGIQYF
TRBJ2-1	NA	NA	TRBV7-9	TGTGCCAGCAGCTTCCGTAATGAGCAGTTCTTC	CASSFRNEQFF
TRBJ2-5	few	TRBD2	TRBV6-5	TGTGCCAGCAGTCCCAGCGGGGGGGCCTTTGAGACCCAGTACTTC	CASSPSGGAFETQYF
TRBJ2-2	once	NA	TRBV30	TGTGCCTGGAATTTACCCGGGGAGCTGTTTTTT	CAWNLPGELFF
TRBJ1-6	few	NA	TRBV7-2	TGTGCCAGCAGCTTAGTCCGGATTAATTCACCCCTCCACTTT	CASSLVRINSPLHF
TRBJ2-3	NA	TRBD2	TRBV6-6	TGTGCCAGCACCCTCCTCCAGCGGGGCTCAGATACGCAGTATTTT	CASTLLQRGSDTQYF
TRBJ1-2	NA	NA	TRBV10-3	TGTGCCATCAGTGATGTACAGGGAACGGACGGCTACACCTTC	CAISDVQGTDGYTF
TRBJ2-5	NA	NA	TRBV11-2	TGTGCCAGCAGCCCAGGAGGGACCCAGTACTTC	CASSPGGTQYF
TRBJ2-1	NA	NA	TRBV29-1	TGCAGCGTGAATCCACAGACCTACAATGAGCAGTTCTTC	CSVNPQTYNEQFF
TRBJ2-5	NA	NA	TRBV20-1	TGCAGTGCCCGGACTGGAGAGACCCAGTACTTC	CSARTGETQYF
TRBJ1-1	few	NA	TRBV29-1	TGCAGCGTTGAAGGTCTTAAGGAGAGGGCGCAGGGAGCTTTCTTT	CSVEGLKERAQGAFF
TRBJ2-3	NA	TRBD2	TRBV6-6	TGTGCCAGCAGTTATAGCGGGGGCGGCACAGATACGCAGTATTTT	CASSYSGGGTDTQYF
TRBJ2-1	NA	TRBD2	TRBV9	TGTGCCAGCAGCCCTCTGAGTAGCGGGGGCCACAATGAGCAGTTCTTC	CASSPLSSGGHNEQFF
TRBJ1-5	NA	NA	TRBV29-1	TGCAGCGTTGGGGGACGGAATCAGCCCCAGCATTTT	CSVGGRNQPQHF
TRBJ2-3	NA	TRBD2	TRBV7-3	TGTGCCAGCAGTCCCCAGCGGGGGCCGCGAGATACGCAGTATTTT	CASSPQRGPRDTQYF
TRBJ2-2	NA	TRBD2	TRBV5-1	TGCGCCAGCAGCTTGGTTGCGGGGGAAACCGGGGAGCTGTTTTTT	CASSLVAGETGELFF
TRBJ1-5	NA	TRBD1	TRBV5-4	TGTGCCAGCAGCGCCGGGACAGGAGGTAATAGCAATCAGCCCCAGCATTTT	CASSAGTGGNSNQPQHF
TRBJ1-2	NA	TRBD1	TRBV9	TGTGCCAGCAGCGTAGGCCAGGGGGGCTATGGCTACACCTTC	CASSVGQGGYGYTF
TRBJ2-3	NA	NA	TRBV30	TGTGCCTGGAGTGTAGCGCAGGGTCGCACAGATACGCAGTATTTT	CAWSVAQGRTDTQYF
TRBJ2-2	NA	NA	TRBV25-1	TGTGCCAGCAGTGACCGGGGAAGGGGTAACACCGGGGAGCTGTTTTTT	CASSDRGRGNTGELFF